The rows below give T cell receptor beta chains drawn from one sample of a study of TIL therapy for anti-PD-1-resistant metastatic lung cancer. Sequencing used immunoSEQ multiplex PCR; TCRdb keeps in-frame clones, though not all of them. This sample has around 100,000 clones, with about 71% found just once. The sequencing used tumor tissue, collected at baseline. The receptor source for this set is a person aged 25 to 85 with non-small cell lung cancer. CDR3s include the opening cysteine and the closing phenylalanine or tryptophan. A D gene is named only where the DNA matches it firmly. Clone size is not always given. Where it is, it says once, few, many or a class for expanded clones.

TRBV7-3	TRBJ2-3	-	-	TGTGCCAGCAGCTTAGTTCCGAGTAGCACAGATACGCAGTATTTT	CASSLVPSSTDTQYF
TRBV2	TRBJ1-1	TRBD1	-	TGTGCCAGCAGTGAATCGACAGGGGGTAATGGTTTCTTT	CASSESTGGNGFF
TRBV28	TRBJ1-2	-	-	TGTGCCAGCCAGGAAGGATACTATGGCTACACCTTC	CASQEGYYGYTF
TRBV30	TRBJ2-7	-	-	TGTGCCTGGGGCCCGGGATCCTACGAGCAGTACTTC	CAWGPGSYEQYF
TRBV6-5	TRBJ1-3	-	few	TGTGCCAGCAGCGTGACCGGGGCTCCTGGAAACACCATATATTTT	CASSVTGAPGNTIYF
TRBV19	TRBJ1-1	-	many	TGTGCCAGTAGCCCCACCGCCGGGGTCTACATGAACACTGAAGCTTTCTTT	CASSPTAGVYMNTEAFF
TRBV20-1	TRBJ2-3	-	-	TGCAGTGCTGATGGACAGGGAGGGACCTTT	CSADGQGGTF
TRBV27	TRBJ2-1	-	-	TGTGCCAGCAGTTTCATGTCTAGCTCCTACAATGAGCAGTTCTTC	CASSFMSSSYNEQFF
TRBV24-1	TRBJ2-7	TRBD2	few	TGTGCCACCAGTGAGGGACTAGCGGGAGTCTACGAGCAGTACTTC	CATSEGLAGVYEQYF
TRBV18	TRBJ2-4	TRBD2	-	TGTGCCAGCTCACCACCGATAGCGGGAGAGGCCAAAAACATTCAGTACTTC	CASSPPIAGEAKNIQYF
TRBV9	TRBJ2-1	TRBD2	once	TGTGCCAGCAGCGACCGGACTAGCGGGCGTTACAATGAGCAGTTCTTC	CASSDRTSGRYNEQFF
TRBV28	TRBJ2-1	-	-	TGTGCCAGCAGTTTATTAAGGGGGTCCTCCTACAATGAGCAGTTCTTC	CASSLLRGSSYNEQFF
TRBV7-2	TRBJ2-3	-	-	TGTGCCAGCAGCTCCCTGAGGGATACGCAGTATTTT	CASSSLRDTQYF
TRBV5-8	TRBJ1-1	-	few	TGTGCCAGCAGCTCGGGACCTGTGGGAGCTTTCTTT	CASSSGPVGAFF
TRBV14	TRBJ2-3	-	-	TGTGCCAGCAGCCGACAGGAGCGCACAGATACGCAGTATTTT	CASSRQERTDTQYF
TRBV7-3	TRBJ1-1	-	-	TGTGCCAGCAGCTCGGGACAGAACACTGAAGCTTTCTTT	CASSSGQNTEAFF
TRBV2	TRBJ1-2	TRBD1	-	TGTGCCAGCAGTGAAGACAGGGGTGGCTATGGCTACACCTTC	CASSEDRGGYGYTF
TRBV27	TRBJ2-1	TRBD1	-	TGTGCCAGCAGTCTGACAGGGATCAGGCTCCACAATGAGCAGTTCTTC	CASSLTGIRLHNEQFF
TRBV28	TRBJ2-7	TRBD2	-	TGTGCCAGCAGTTCCGCAAGAGCGGGAGGGAGCGAGCAGTACTTC	CASSSARAGGSEQYF
TRBV29-1	TRBJ2-5	-	-	TGCAGCGCATACAGGGGGGGAGAGACCCAGTACTTC	CSAYRGGETQYF
TRBV19	TRBJ2-2	-	-	TGTGCCAGTAATTCCCTCCTGACCGGGGAGCTGTTTTTT	CASNSLLTGELFF
TRBV19	TRBJ1-5	TRBD1	-	TGTGCCAGTAGTAAGAATCAGGGGGCGACAGGGCAGCCCCAGCATTTT	CASSKNQGATGQPQHF
TRBV9	TRBJ2-1	-	once	TGTGCCAGCAGCGTAGGTGTGGGGGCCTACAATGAGCAGTTCTTC	CASSVGVGAYNEQFF
TRBV6-5	TRBJ1-1	-	-	TGTGCCAGCAGTTACTCGATGGGCCGGGACACTGAAGCTTTCTTT	CASSYSMGRDTEAFF
TRBV5-1	TRBJ2-5	-	many	TGCGCCAGCAGCTTGCAACAGGGTCAGTCGACCCAGTACTTC	CASSLQQGQSTQYF
TRBV7-9	TRBJ1-4	-	-	TGTGCCAGCAGCGGGGGACGAGTCTCTAATGAAAAACTGTTTTTT	CASSGGRVSNEKLFF
TRBV24-1	TRBJ1-2	TRBD1	-	TGTGCCATAGGACAGGGGGAATATGGCTACACCTTC	CAIGQGEYGYTF
TRBV5-5	TRBJ2-1	TRBD1	-	TGTGCCAGCAGCTTCGGACAGGGAATAGACAATGAGCAGTTCTTC	CASSFGQGIDNEQFF
TRBV5-1	TRBJ2-3	TRBD1	few	TGCGCCAGCGCCACGGGACAGCTCACAGATACGCAGTATTTT	CASATGQLTDTQYF
TRBV6-6	TRBJ2-7	TRBD2	few	TGTGCCAGCAGCACGACTAGCGGCTCCTACGAGCAGTACTTC	CASSTTSGSYEQYF
TRBV6-5	TRBJ1-1	-	-	TGTGCCAGCAATAATTCAGGGCGGACCCGTGAAGCTTTCTTT	CASNNSGRTREAFF
TRBV28	TRBJ2-7	-	-	TGTGCCAGCACCGGGACTCTAGGAGACGAGCAGTACTTC	CASTGTLGDEQYF
TRBV7-2	TRBJ2-7	TRBD2	-	TGTGCCAGCAGCTTAGCCCGGGACTACTTCTCCGAGCAGTACTTC	CASSLARDYFSEQYF
TRBV7-9	TRBJ2-1	-	-	TGTGCCAGCAGCCCGCAATGGGCAGGGGCCTTTTACAATGAGCAGTTCTTC	CASSPQWAGAFYNEQFF
TRBV7-2	TRBJ1-2	TRBD1	few	TGTGCCAGCAGCTTAGGGGAGACAGGGGGGCACTATGGCTACACCTTC	CASSLGETGGHYGYTF
TRBV3-1/TRBV3-2	TRBJ1-3	-	many	TGTGCCAGCAGCCAGGGTGGCTACACCATATATTTT	CASSQGGYTIYF
TRBV18	TRBJ2-7	-	few	TGTGCCAGCTCACCAGGGGCGGACAACCCACGGGAGCAGTACTTC	CASSPGADNPREQYF
TRBV3-1/TRBV3-2	TRBJ1-1	-	-	TGTGCCAGCAGCCGATCGGGACAAGCTGGCACTGAAGCTTTCTTT	CASSRSGQAGTEAFF
TRBV18	TRBJ2-3	-	-	TGTGCCAGCTCACTTAGCACAGATACGCAGTATTTT	CASSLSTDTQYF
TRBV7-2	TRBJ1-2	-	-	TGTGCCAGCAGCTTAGCCGTAGGATTCGGGGTGGAGGGCTATGGCTACACCTTC	CASSLAVGFGVEGYGYTF
TRBV18	TRBJ1-1	TRBD1	-	TGTGCCAGCTCACCAGTACAGACAGGGGGCGCGTTTCTCACTGAAGCTTTCTTT	CASSPVQTGGAFLTEAFF
TRBV2	TRBJ2-1	-	-	TGTGCCAGCAGCGCGTCGAACGGAGGGCCTGGGGAGCAGTTCTTC	CASSASNGGPGEQFF
TRBV7-2	TRBJ2-7	TRBD2	-	TGTGCCAGCAGTAGCGGGAACTTCTACGAGCAGTACTTC	CASSSGNFYEQYF
TRBV5-1	TRBJ1-1	TRBD1	-	TGCGCCAGCAGCCTCCGGGACAGGAACACTGAAGCTTTCTTT	CASSLRDRNTEAFF
TRBV28	TRBJ1-1	TRBD1	few	TGTGCCAGCAGTTTGTCAGGGGGAACTGAAGCTTTCTTT	CASSLSGGTEAFF
TRBV11-3	TRBJ2-2	-	few	TGTGCCAGCAGCCCGACGGACACCGAAAACACCGGGGAGCTGTTTTTT	CASSPTDTENTGELFF
TRBV7-9	TRBJ2-3	TRBD2	-	TGTGCCAGCACCTTCGGGGGAGGGACCGATACGCAGTATTTT	CASTFGGGTDTQYF
TRBV19	TRBJ1-2	TRBD1	-	TGTGCCACCCGACAGGGGCCTAACTATGGCTACACCTTC	CATRQGPNYGYTF
TRBV27	TRBJ2-1	-	once	TGTGCCAGCAGTTTATCAGTAACCTGGGCAGGAGAGCAGTTCTTC	CASSLSVTWAGEQFF
TRBV5-4	TRBJ1-4	-	-	TGTGCCAGCAGCTTGGATTTGGCAACTAATGAAAAACTGTTTTTT	CASSLDLATNEKLFF
TRBV10-1	TRBJ2-3	TRBD2	-	TGCGCCAGCAATCGGACTAGCGAGCATACAGATACGCAGTATTTT	CASNRTSEHTDTQYF
TRBV11-2	TRBJ2-5	-	-	TGTGCCAGCAGCTTAGATTCGACGGGACACCCACGAAAAGAGACCCAGTACTTC	CASSLDSTGHPRKETQYF
TRBV4-3	TRBJ1-3	TRBD1	-	TGCGCCAGCAGCCAAGGGACAGGGTTTAGAAACACCATATATTTT	CASSQGTGFRNTIYF
TRBV28	TRBJ2-7	-	many	TGTGCCAGCAGTCTCAGCGGCCAGGCCGAGCAGTACTTC	CASSLSGQAEQYF
TRBV7-6	TRBJ2-2	-	-	TGTGCCAGCAGCTTAGACGACAGGAACACCGGGGAGCTGTTTTTT	CASSLDDRNTGELFF
TRBV15	TRBJ1-5	-	-	TGTGCCACCAGCAGAGATAGGAGCAGCGGTCAGCCCCAGCATTTT	CATSRDRSSGQPQHF
TRBV30	TRBJ1-1	-	-	TGTGCCTGGAGTCCTTTTCTGGGTAGCACTGAAGCTTTCTTT	CAWSPFLGSTEAFF